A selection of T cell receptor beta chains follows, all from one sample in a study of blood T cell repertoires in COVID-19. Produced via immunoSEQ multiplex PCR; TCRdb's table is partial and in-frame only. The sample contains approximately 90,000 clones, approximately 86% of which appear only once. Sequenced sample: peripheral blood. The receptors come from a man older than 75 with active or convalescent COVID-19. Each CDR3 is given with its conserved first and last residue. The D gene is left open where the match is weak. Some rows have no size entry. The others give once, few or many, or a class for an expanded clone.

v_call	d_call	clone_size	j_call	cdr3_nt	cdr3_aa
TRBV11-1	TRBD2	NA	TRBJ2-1	TGTGCCAGCAGCTTGGGTAGCGGGACGGACCAGTTCTTC	CASSLGSGTDQFF
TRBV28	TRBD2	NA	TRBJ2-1	TGTGCCAGCAGTTTACCGGGACTAGCGGGAGGCAATGAGCAGTTCTTC	CASSLPGLAGGNEQFF
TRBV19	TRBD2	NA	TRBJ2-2	TGTGCCAGTAGGATAGCGGGAGCTCCCACCGGGGAGCTGTTTTTT	CASRIAGAPTGELFF
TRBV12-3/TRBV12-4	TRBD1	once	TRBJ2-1	TGTGCCAGCAGAAGACAGGGTTACAATGAGCAGTTCTTC	CASRRQGYNEQFF
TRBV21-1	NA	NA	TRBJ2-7	TGTGCCAGCAGTCCTGAAAGGTTCCAGGGGGCCGCCTACGAGCAGTACTTC	CASSPERFQGAAYEQYF
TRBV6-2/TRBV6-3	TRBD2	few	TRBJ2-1	TGTGCCAGCAGTTCCTACCCGAGACTAGCGGGGAATAATGAGCAGTTCTTC	CASSSYPRLAGNNEQFF
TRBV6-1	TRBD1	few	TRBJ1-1	TGTGCCAGCAGTAGGGACAGCAACACTGAAGCTTTCTTT	CASSRDSNTEAFF
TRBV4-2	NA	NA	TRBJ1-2	TGTGCCAGCAGCCAAGATCCAACTAGGGACTATGGCTACACCTTC	CASSQDPTRDYGYTF
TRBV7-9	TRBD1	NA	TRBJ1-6	TGTGCCAGCAGCCCCCCCGGGACAGGGGTTAATTCACCCCTCCACTTT	CASSPPGTGVNSPLHF
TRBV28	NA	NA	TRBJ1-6	TGTGCCAGCAGCCAGGGAGGGGTTTTTGAAGGTTCACCCCTCCACTTT	CASSQGGVFEGSPLHF
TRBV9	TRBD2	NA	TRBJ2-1	TGTGCCAGCAGCGTAGTCGATGGGACTAGCGGTGCTATCTCCTACAATGAGCAGTTCTTC	CASSVVDGTSGAISYNEQFF
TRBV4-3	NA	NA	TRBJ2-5	TGCGCCAGCAGCCAAGATCAGCAGGGCTGGGAGACCCAGTACTTC	CASSQDQQGWETQYF
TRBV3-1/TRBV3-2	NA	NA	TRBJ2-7	TGTGCCAGCAGCCAAATTAGCGGCTACGAGCAGTACTTC	CASSQISGYEQYF
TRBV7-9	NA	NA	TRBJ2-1	TGTGCCAGCAGCTTCTTCGGGGATGAGCAGTTCTTC	CASSFFGDEQFF
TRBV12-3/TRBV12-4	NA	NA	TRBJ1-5	TGTGCCAGTCAGGAGGGGCTCAATCAGCCCCAGCATTTT	CASQEGLNQPQHF
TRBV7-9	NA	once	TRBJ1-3	TGTGCCAGCAGCTTAGCGGCCAGCTCTGGAAACACCATATATTTT	CASSLAASSGNTIYF
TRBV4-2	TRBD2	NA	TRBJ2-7	TGTGCCAGCAGCCAAGCTCCGATAGCGGGCCCCTACGAGCAGTACTTC	CASSQAPIAGPYEQYF
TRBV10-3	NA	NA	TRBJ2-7	TGTGCCATGGCTCCAGGGGAGCACGAGCAGTACTTC	CAMAPGEHEQYF
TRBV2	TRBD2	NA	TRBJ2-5	TGTGCCAGCAGGACTAGCGGGAGGGGTGAGACCCAGTACTTC	CASRTSGRGETQYF
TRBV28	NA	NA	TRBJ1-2	TGTGCCACTACTGGCTCGGGATATGGCTACACCTTC	CATTGSGYGYTF
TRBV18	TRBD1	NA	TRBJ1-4	TGTGCCAGCTCTCCCCTCCCGGGACAGGGACGCGATGAAAAACTGTTTTTT	CASSPLPGQGRDEKLFF
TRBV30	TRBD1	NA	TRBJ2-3	TGTGCCTGGAGTAGGGGACAGGGGTTCACAGATACGCAGTATTTT	CAWSRGQGFTDTQYF
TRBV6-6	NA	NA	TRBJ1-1	TGTGCCAGCAGTTACATCTTGAACACTGAAGCTTTCTTT	CASSYILNTEAFF
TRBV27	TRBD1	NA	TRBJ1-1	TGTGCCAGCAGTCGATTGCCTCAGGGGGTGAACACTGAAGCTTTCTTT	CASSRLPQGVNTEAFF
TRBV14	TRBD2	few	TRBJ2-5	TGTGCCAGCAGCCAAGAACGCGGGGGGCAAGAGACCCAGTACTTC	CASSQERGGQETQYF
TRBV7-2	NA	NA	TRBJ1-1	TGTGCCAGCAGCACTAAAAGGAACACTGAAGCTTTCTTT	CASSTKRNTEAFF
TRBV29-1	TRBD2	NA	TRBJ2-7	TGCAGCGTTGAGCGGGCTAGCGGGAGGGCCGGCTCCTACGAGCAGTACTTC	CSVERASGRAGSYEQYF
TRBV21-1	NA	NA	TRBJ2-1	TGTGCCAGCAGCAAAGACCCCCCTCCCCCGGGGCAGTTCTTC	CASSKDPPPPGQFF
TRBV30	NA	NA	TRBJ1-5	TGTGCCTGGAGTTCCGTTTTCAATCAGCCCCAGCATTTT	CAWSSVFNQPQHF
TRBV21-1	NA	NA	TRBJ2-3	TGTGCCAGCAGCAAATCCCTCAAACAAGTAACAGATACGCAGTATTTT	CASSKSLKQVTDTQYF
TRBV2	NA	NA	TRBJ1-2	TGTGCCAGCAACAGGCGGACAGCTAACTATGGCTACACCTTC	CASNRRTANYGYTF
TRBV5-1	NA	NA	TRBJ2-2	TGCGCCAGCAGCTTGGTACTGAACACCGGGGAGCTGTTTTTT	CASSLVLNTGELFF
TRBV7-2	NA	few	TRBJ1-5	TGTGCCAGCAGCTTAGTCAACAATCAGCCCCAGCATTTT	CASSLVNNQPQHF
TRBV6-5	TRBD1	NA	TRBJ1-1	TGTGCCAGCAGTTTCGGGACAGGGGGAACTGAAGCTTTCTTT	CASSFGTGGTEAFF
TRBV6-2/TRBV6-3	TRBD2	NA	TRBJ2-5	TGTGCCAGCAGTTCGGGACTAGCGGGAGCTGTTGCAGAGACCCAGTACTTC	CASSSGLAGAVAETQYF
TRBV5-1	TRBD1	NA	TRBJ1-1	TGCGCCAGCAGCTTCGGACAGGGGATGAACACTGAAGCTTTCTTT	CASSFGQGMNTEAFF
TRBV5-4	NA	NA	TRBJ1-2	TGTGCCAGCAGCCTTCGCGGCCCAGTAGATCGTGGCTACACCTTC	CASSLRGPVDRGYTF
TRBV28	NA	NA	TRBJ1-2	TGTGCCAGCAGTTTATCCCCCGGGAGGGCCCGAAACTATGGCTACACCTTC	CASSLSPGRARNYGYTF
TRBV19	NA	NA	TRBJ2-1	TGTGCCAGTAGCAGGACAGATTACAATGAGCAGTTCTTC	CASSRTDYNEQFF
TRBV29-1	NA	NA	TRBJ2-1	TGCAGCGTAAAAACGGGACATACAATATCCTACAATGAGCAGTTCTTC	CSVKTGHTISYNEQFF
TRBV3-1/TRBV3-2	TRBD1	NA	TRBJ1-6	TGTGCCAGCAGCCAGACAGGGTTTGATTCACCCCTCCACTTT	CASSQTGFDSPLHF
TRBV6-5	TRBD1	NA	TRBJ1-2	TGTGCCAGCAGGACAGGGCCTAACTATGGCTACACCTTC	CASRTGPNYGYTF
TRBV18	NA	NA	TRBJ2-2	TGTGCCAGCTCCCCTAAAAACACCGGGGAGCTGTTTTTT	CASSPKNTGELFF
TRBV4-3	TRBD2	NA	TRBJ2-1	TGCGCCAGCAGCCAAGAACTGGGCGGGAGGAGAGCGAATGAGCAGTTCTTC	CASSQELGGRRANEQFF
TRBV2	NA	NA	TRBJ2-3	TGTGCCAGCAGTGAATGGGCAGGAACGCAGTATTTT	CASSEWAGTQYF
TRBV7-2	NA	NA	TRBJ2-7	TGTGCCAGCAGCGAGGACAGTGGATCGCGCGAGCAGTACTTC	CASSEDSGSREQYF